This TCR beta chain was recorded in a study of blood T cell repertoires in COVID-19. Study in general: Sites across the United States, Italy and Spain contributed samples from acute and convalescent COVID-19.

Clones were sequenced by immunoSEQ multiplex PCR, and TCRdb holds only the in-frame ones, with some missing. The sample contains 150,000 to 200,000 clones, roughly 82% of which appear only once. The CDR3 runs 16 residues. Germline CDR1 reads LNHDA; CDR2 reads SQIVND (reference sequence). The V segment lost 4 bases and the J segment 6 bases; nucleotides outside the gene matches: 10. The TCR originated in a woman in her seventies with acute or convalescent COVID-19. The V and J genes are TRBV19 and TRBJ2-1, with 9 bases matching TRBD2. Sequenced input: peripheral blood. The chain's CDR3 is CASSKQWREGSNEQFF. The CDR3 nucleotides are TGTGCCAGTAGTAAACAATGGCGGGAGGGTAGCAATGAGCAGTTCTTC. The full variable domain, in which reference TRBV19 and TRBJ2-1 provide the parts outside the CDR3, is DGGITQSPKYLFRKEGQNVTLSCEQNLNHDAMYWYRQDPGQGLRLIYYSQIVNDFQKGDIAEGYSVSREKKESFPLTVTSAQKNPTAFYLCASSKQWREGSNEQFFGPGTRLTVL.